This T cell receptor beta chain stems from a study of blood T cells in healthy people across ages. No fewer than 5.5 micrograms of total RNA were isolated from every sample. Per germline, CDR1 LGHNA and CDR2 YSLEER. V lost 3 bases and J lost 0; bases outside the gene matches: 3. The CDR3 contains 16 residues. It was with a sample-barcoded 5' primer and a J-beta primer mix that a second PCR of roughly 7 to 11 cycles was run. TCRdb re-called the 5' RACE reads through MiXCR, storing one row per CDR3 protein. The sample consists of roughly 730,000 distinct CDR3 sequences, roughly three fifths of them appearing once. This clonotype was seen more than once but under ten times.

Sequenced: blood. The chain joins TRBV4-3 to TRBJ2-2, with 8 bases that match TRBD1. This receptor was identified in a man aged 40-55 years in good health. This CDR3 reads CASSQLTGANTGELFF. CDR3 bases: TGCGCCAGCAGCCAGCTGACAGGGGCGAACACCGGGGAGCTGTTTTTT.